This is a list of T cell receptor beta chains from one sample in a study of shared clonotypes between healthy human individuals. Assay: immunoSEQ multiplex PCR; the TCRdb copy retains only in-frame clones and omits some. Of 2,500,000 or so clones listed, less than 95% are singletons. The sample taken for sequencing was naive CD4+ T cells from PBMCs. The receptors were sampled from a man aged 18 to 29 in good health. Some clones in this sample may be carry-over from other donors' samples. CDR3s leave out the opening cysteine and the closing phenylalanine or tryptophan.

TRBV7-3,ASSWGQGQEAF
TRBV15,ATSKPGTGSAGELF
TRBV5-1,ASRSTDTQY
TRBV7-9,ASSLGDRGTRPDGYT
TRBV5-4,ASSLGPRYEQY
TRBV5-1,ASSGLAGGTDTQY
TRBV7-2,ASSSPAGGAFYEQY
TRBV5-4,ASSLAGDRVHEQY
TRBV15,ATSRGQGGMNTEAF
TRBV16,ASSPDRTNEQF
TRBV7-9,ASSLGTSGIGEQF
TRBV5-5,ASSPAGTDTEAF
TRBV11-2,ASSTSGQAYGYT
TRBV5-1,ASSLGPRGADTQY
TRBV11-3,ASSPVAGGGEQF
TRBV10-2,ASSEWSFREDTQY
TRBV14,ASSPNRGPNTEAF
TRBV7-2,ASSPSLNQPQH
TRBV18,ASSPGTGGHEQF
TRBV18,ASSPDRVYEQY
TRBV30,AWSDRDGIPDTQY
TRBV4-2,ASSQDQLTDTQY
TRBV9,ASSVVPLQDPFFAEAF
TRBV7-2,ASSLRIAKNIQY
TRBV30,AWSVRATNEKLF
TRBV2,ASSDEGGGSYEQY
TRBV28,ASSWGTGWY
TRBV2,ASSDEGQGSQPQH
TRBV28,ASSLGTDLAKNIQY
TRBV9,ASSVEVSGSEQY
TRBV5-1,ASSLAPGSQYEQY
TRBV19,ASSDRGLNTEAF
TRBV28,ASSLWTGVDQPQH
TRBV10-1,ASSERQSYEQY
TRBV7-8,ASSSGLAGAWDEQY
TRBV28,AILGGRYTEAF
TRBV7-9,ASSLISGRRSDTQY
TRBV28,ASRDPGLAHEQY
TRBV7-2,ASSTGADTQY
TRBV4-3,ASSTRTGTSGYNEQF
TRBV7-9,ASSLYSNYGYT
TRBV11-3,ASSSTGYTGELF
TRBV11-2,ASSLVVGSSYEQY
TRBV19,ASSVRRRQGMNTEAF
TRBV4-1,ASSLTSGRDREQY
TRBV11-2,ASSLSGDSAVRGYT
TRBV5-1,ASSLVLAATDTQY
TRBV27,ASAGWGDQPQH
TRBV18,ASSPPGTDNQPQH
TRBV28,ASRAGVYGYT
TRBV11-3,ASSRGGPENQQY
TRBV4-2,ASSQDVGETQY
TRBV5-1,ASSPPTESTFGTDTQY
TRBV10-3,AISSRTSRETWGYT
TRBV5-1,ASSLGGRSSGNTIY
TRBV7-7,ASSFDRVGEQY
TRBV15,ATSRANSKENTEAF
TRBV29-1,SAIGGGTDTQY
TRBV29-1,SADRQSTGELF
TRBV9,ASSSRTGGVTDTQY